This TCR beta chain was profiled in a study of OX40 agonist ivuxolimab in advanced cancers. This CDR3 is built from 15 residues. Trimming left V 1 base short and J 0 bases short, with 9 bases between. Germline V gene lookup returns CDR1 SGHAT and CDR2 FQNNGV. The data were produced by immunoSEQ multiplex PCR, yet TCRdb's version contains in-frame clones alone and is incomplete. Found here are under 85,000 clones, over 90% of them singletons; the top ten hold about 6.4%. J is TRBJ2-5 and V is TRBV11-2; D ambiguous. The sample was CD4+ or CD8+ T cells sorted from blood, taken in a trial of the OX40 agonist ivuxolimab. This TCR came from an adult with an advanced solid tumor such as melanoma, head and neck, liver or kidney cancer. In DNA, the CDR3 is TGTGCCAGCAGCTTAGGTATTTCGGACCAAGAGACCCAGTACTTC. It translates to CASSLGISDQETQYF.